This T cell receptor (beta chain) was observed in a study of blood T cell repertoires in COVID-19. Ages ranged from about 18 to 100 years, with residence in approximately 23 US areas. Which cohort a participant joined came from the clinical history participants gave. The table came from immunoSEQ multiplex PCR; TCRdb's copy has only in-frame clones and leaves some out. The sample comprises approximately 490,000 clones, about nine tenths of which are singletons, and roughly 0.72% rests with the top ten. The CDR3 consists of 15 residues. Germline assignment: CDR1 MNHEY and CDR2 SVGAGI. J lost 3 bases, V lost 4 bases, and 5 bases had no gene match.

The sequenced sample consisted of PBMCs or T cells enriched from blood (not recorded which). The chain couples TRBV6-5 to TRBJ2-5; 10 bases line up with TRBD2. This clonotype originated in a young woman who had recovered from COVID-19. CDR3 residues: CASSFGTSVKETQYF. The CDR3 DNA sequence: TGTGCCAGCAGTTTCGGGACTAGCGTTAAAGAGACCCAGTACTTC.